The 29 T cell receptor beta chains presented below share a single source sample, sequenced in a study of T-cell reconstitution after alpha-beta-depleted transplantation in children. It was with unique molecular identifiers that the TCRbeta library was prepared. TCRdb redid the calling of the PCR reads with MiXCR, one entry per CDR3 protein. The table lists 200,000 or so distinct CDR3 sequences, roughly 6% of them singletons. Sequenced here: PBMCs, sampled before TCRalphabeta/CD19-depleted stem cell transplant. The receptors come from a girl in the first two years of life with combined immunodeficiency, due to receive a stem cell transplant.

This clonotype was picked up many times. The CDR3 DNA reads TGTGCCAGCAGTCCCTCCTTTGGACAGTTGGGAAATGAAAAACTGTTTTTT. Translation: CASSPSFGQLGNEKLFF. V is TRBV12-3 or TRBV12-4 and J is TRBJ1-4, with TRBD1 as a possible D gene (6 bases). Trimming shortened V by 5 bases and J by 5 bases, and 21 bases separated the two germline ends. This CDR3 is 17 amino acids long.

This clonotype was seen repeatedly, ten times or more. The J gene is TRBJ2-6, the V gene TRBV24-1; possible D gene TRBD2, 5 bases. This CDR3 has 15 amino acids. V was trimmed by 5 bases and J by 0 bases, leaving 7 bases between them. Germline-derived CDR1 and CDR2 are KGHDR and SFDVKD. CDR3 loop: CATSGEFSGANVLTF. In DNA, the CDR3 is TGTGCCACCAGTGGGGAGTTCTCTGGGGCCAACGTCCTGACTTTC.

This clonotype was observed many times. This chain connects TRBV28 to TRBJ1-1, with D unresolved. Trimming shortened V by 6 bases and J by 2 bases, and 4 bases separated the two germline ends. Germline-derived CDR1 and CDR2 are MDHEN and SYDVKM. The CDR3 has 11 amino acids. CDR3 coding DNA: TGTGCCAGCAGCGATAACACTGAAGCTTTCTTT. Amino acid sequence: CASSDNTEAFF.

The table lists this clonotype with many counts. The rearrangement joins TRBV18 to TRBJ2-7, with TRBD2 matching over 7 bases. Trimming at V came to 2 bases and at J to 2 bases, leaving 6 bases not matched to a gene. The CDR3 is made up of 15 amino acids. Looked up from germline, CDR1 is KGHSH and CDR2 is LQKENI. CDR3 region: CASSPLSGGPYEQYF. Written as DNA, the CDR3 is TGTGCCAGCTCACCATTGTCGGGGGGACCCTACGAGCAGTACTTC.

In its sample, this clonotype was seen a few times. V and J are TRBV29-1 and TRBJ1-1; no firm D call. Germline lookup yields CDR1 SQVTM and CDR2 ANQGSEA. The CDR3 is 14 amino acids. V lost 0 bases and J 3 bases, leaving 11 bases between the germline ends. CDR3 sequence reads: CSVEDSSLHTEAFF. CDR3 in DNA: TGCAGCGTTGAAGATTCGAGCTTGCACACTGAAGCTTTCTTT. Together with reference TRBV29-1 and TRBJ1-1, the CDR3 gives the full variable domain: SAVISQKPSRDICQRGTSLTIQCQVDSQVTMMFWYRQQPGQSLTLIATANQGSEATYESGFVIDKFPISRPNLTFSTLTVSNMSPEDSSIYLCSVEDSSLHTEAFFGQGTRLTVV.

This clonotype was detected ten times or more. The chain combines TRBV6-2 or TRBV6-3 with TRBJ2-3, with 10 bases matching TRBD1. Looked up from germline, CDR1 is MNHEY and CDR2 is SVGEGT. The trim removed 6 bases at V and 7 bases at J, leaving 13 bases unmatched. The CDR3 loop spans 16 amino acids. In DNA form, the CDR3 reads TGTGCCAGCAGGCCCGGGACAGGGGAAAGGGGGAATACGCAGTATTTT. Protein: CASRPGTGERGNTQYF.

This clonotype was counted many times. The chain carries TRBV14 and TRBJ1-1, with D perhaps TRBD1 (6 bases). V lost 6 bases, J lost 6 bases, and 14 bases lay in between. Germline V gene sequence: CDR1 SGHDN, CDR2 FVKESK. The CDR3 extends over 13 amino acids. CDR3 residues: CASRRGGIAEAFF. The CDR3 DNA sequence: TGTGCCAGCAGGAGAGGGGGGATCGCTGAAGCTTTCTTT.

This clonotype has at least ten counts. The V gene is TRBV5-1, the J gene TRBJ2-6, with a tentative D call TRBD2 (6 bases). Germline V gene sequence: CDR1 SGHRS, CDR2 YFSETQ. The CDR3 runs 18 residues. V lost 0 bases and J 0 bases, leaving 13 bases between the germline ends. The CDR3 region is CASSLVGLSSSGANVLTF. Here the CDR3 DNA reads TGCGCCAGCAGCTTGGTGGGACTCTCTAGCTCTGGGGCCAACGTCCTGACTTTC.

Ten or more counts support this clonotype. The gene calls are TRBV12-3 or TRBV12-4 and TRBJ1-2, with D possibly matching TRBD1 (6 bases). The V end lost 3 bases, the J end lost 14 bases, and 13 bases lay between the germline ends. The CDR3 is made up of 11 amino acids. CDR3 residues: CASSLGLGATF. In DNA, the CDR3 is TGTGCCAGCAGTTTGGGGTTGGGGGCAACCTTC.

This clonotype has ten or more counts. This chain joins TRBV4-3 and TRBJ2-1, with D possibly being TRBD1 (5 bases). From germline, CDR1 is LGHNA and CDR2 YSLEER. CDR3 length: 16 amino acids. V lost 0 bases and J 6 bases, leaving 15 bases between the germline ends. The CDR3 sequence: CASSQDRQKRFNEQFF. The CDR3 DNA is TGCGCCAGCAGCCAAGATCGACAGAAGAGGTTCAATGAGCAGTTCTTC.

This clonotype was detected ten times or more. The genes are TRBV20-1 and TRBJ2-7; D may be TRBD1 (5 bases). Germline V gene sequence: CDR1 DFQATT, CDR2 SNEGSKA (reference sequence). The CDR3 spans 13 residues. Trimming took off 1 base at V and 3 bases at J, with 10 bases between the two ends. Written as DNA, the CDR3 is TGCAGTGCTAGAGCCCAGGGTGGCTACGAGCAGTACTTC. It translates to CSARAQGGYEQYF.

Many counts were recorded for this clonotype. CDR3 region: CASSLVGNYNEQFF. Written as DNA, the CDR3 is TGCGCCAGCAGCTTGGTGGGGAACTACAATGAGCAGTTCTTC. V and J are TRBV5-1 and TRBJ2-1; unclear D gene. V lost 0 bases and J 3 bases, leaving 7 bases between the germline ends. This CDR3 contains 14 residues. CDR1 SGHRS and CDR2 YFSETQ come from the germline V gene.

A few counts support this clonotype. This chain joins TRBV29-1 and TRBJ1-3, with D hard to call. V lost 0 bases and J 2 bases, leaving 2 bases between the germline ends. Germline lookup yields CDR1 SQVTM and CDR2 ANQGSEA. The CDR3 totals 12 residues. The DNA for the CDR3 is TGCAGCGTTGAAGACCCTGGAAACACCATATATTTT. Protein: CSVEDPGNTIYF.

This clonotype was observed many times. V and J are TRBV5-1 and TRBJ2-7; TRBD2 matches 13 bases. CDR1 SGHRS and CDR2 YFSETQ come from the germline V gene. The CDR3 has 16 amino acids. Trimming cost V 4 bases and J 3 bases; bases outside gene matches: 7. Here the CDR3 reads CASSIGTSGNFYEQYF. CDR3 sequence (DNA): TGCGCCAGCAGCATCGGGACTAGCGGGAACTTCTACGAGCAGTACTTC.

With respect to this clonotype: A much larger clonotype is one base distant, so this may be a read error. This rearrangement joins TRBV5-5 to TRBJ1-3; no definite D call. The CDR3 covers 16 residues. CDR1 and CDR2 from the germline V gene are SGHKS and YYEKEE (reference sequence). The DNA of the CDR3 is TGTGCCAGCAGCTCGTCATGGCTCAGCCCTGGAAACACCATGTATTTT. It encodes CASSSSWLSPGNTMYF.

The table lists this clonotype with many counts. The chain is built from TRBV12-3 or TRBV12-4 and TRBJ1-2; a possible D gene is TRBD1 (6 bases). This CDR3 is 15 amino acids long. The V and J ends lost 7 bases and 4 bases respectively, with 19 bases between them. The DNA of the CDR3 is TGTGCCAGCACCAATATACTGCAAGGGGGCTATGGCTACACCTTC. Its translation: CASTNILQGGYGYTF.

The chain couples TRBV6-5 to TRBJ1-2; TRBD1 matches at 9 bases. The CDR3 has 17 amino acids. Germline V gives CDR1 MNHEY, CDR2 SVGAGI. J was trimmed by 10 bases and V by 2 bases; bases with no gene match: 17. CDR3 nucleotides: TGTGCCAGCAGTTACCTGGCGGAAACCGGGACAGGGAACGACTACACCTTC. Residues: CASSYLAETGTGNDYTF.

Ten or more counts support this clonotype. The genes are TRBV7-3 and TRBJ1-6; D is undetermined. This CDR3 contains 16 residues. Deletions cut 2 bases from V and 1 base from J, with 9 bases between. CDR1 and CDR2 from the germline V gene are SGHTA and FQGTGA. CDR3 bases: TGTGCCAGCAGCTTACCCCCGAGGTCCTATAATTCACCCCTCCACTTT. Amino acids: CASSLPPRSYNSPLHF. Using reference TRBV7-3 and TRBJ1-6 for the parts outside the CDR3, the full variable domain is GAGVSQTPSNKVTEKGKYVELRCDPISGHTALYWYRQSLGQGPEFLIYFQGTGAADDSGLPNDRFFAVRPEGSVSTLKIQRTERGDSAVYLCASSLPPRSYNSPLHFGNGTRLTVT.

This clonotype was counted ten times or more. The V and J genes are TRBV7-8 and TRBJ2-1; the D is unclear. V shed 2 bases and J shed 1 base, with 6 bases lying between them. Germline CDR1 reads SGHVS; CDR2 reads FQNEAQ. The CDR3 is made up of 14 amino acids. CDR3 protein: CASSLIRSYNEQFF. The DNA of the CDR3 is TGTGCCAGCAGCTTAATTCGGTCCTACAATGAGCAGTTCTTC.

This clonotype was counted only a few times. The CDR3, as DNA: TGCAGTGCTGGACCCTCCGACTCAACCACCGGGAATGAGCAGTTCTTC. This encodes CSAGPSDSTTGNEQFF. The chain employs TRBV20-1 and TRBJ2-1, with D unresolved. V was clipped by 5 bases and J by 7 bases, with 24 bases between them. The CDR3 has 16 amino acids. The V gene's germline CDR1 is DFQATT and CDR2 SNEGSKA (reference sequence).

The sample holds a few counts of this clonotype. This chain uses TRBV5-1 with TRBJ1-1; D ambiguous. Between the trimmed V and J ends, which lost 0 bases and 1 base, there was a span of 10 bases. This CDR3 comprises 15 residues. From germline, CDR1 is SGHRS and CDR2 YFSETQ. CDR3 sequence reads: CASSLGWGSNTEAFF. The CDR3, as DNA: TGCGCCAGCAGCTTGGGGTGGGGATCGAACACTGAAGCTTTCTTT.

This clonotype came up a few times. This sequence joins TRBV2 and TRBJ2-1, with D perhaps being TRBD1 or TRBD2 (6 bases each). V shed 8 bases and J shed 5 bases, with 19 bases lying between them. CDR3 length: 15 amino acids. Germline V lookup: CDR1 SNHLY, CDR2 FYNNEI. The CDR3 loop reads CASGGTGGINNEQFF. The CDR3 region has the DNA TGTGCCAGCGGGGGCACCGGCGGGATAAACAATGAGCAGTTCTTC.

This clonotype occurred many times. J is TRBJ1-5 and V is TRBV4-2; maybe TRBD1 (6 bases). With 0 bases removed from V and 4 bases from J, the gap between germline ends came to 13 bases. This CDR3 comprises 16 residues. The germline gives CDR1 LGHNA, CDR2 YNFKEQ. The CDR3: CASSQEDSMRNQPQHF. CDR3 coding DNA: TGTGCCAGCAGCCAAGAGGACAGTATGAGGAATCAGCCCCAGCATTTT.

CDR3 nucleotide sequence: TGTGCCAGCACCCCGGGACTAGCGGGAGAGTTGTACTTC. Translated, it gives CASTPGLAGELYF. The rearrangement links TRBV12-3 or TRBV12-4 to TRBJ2-7; 14 nucleotides match TRBD2. The CDR3 extends over 13 amino acids. Trimming cost V 7 bases and J 12 bases; bases outside gene matches: 8.

This clonotype was observed at least ten times. This sequence joins TRBV12-3 or TRBV12-4 and TRBJ1-2; 7 bases align to TRBD1. The CDR3 is 14 amino acids. V lost 4 bases and J lost 1; bases outside the gene matches: 3. The CDR3 protein is CASSYWDSNYGYTF. CDR3 DNA: TGTGCCAGCAGTTATTGGGACAGTAACTATGGCTACACCTTC.

The sample holds a few counts of this clonotype. J is TRBJ2-2 and V is TRBV5-1; D may be TRBD1 or TRBD2 (6 bases each). The length of the CDR3 is 18 residues. Germline lookup yields CDR1 SGHRS and CDR2 YFSETQ. The V end lost 0 bases, the J end lost 5 bases, and 20 bases lay between the germline ends. The CDR3 protein is CASSLALGAGRPTGELFF. The DNA of the CDR3 is TGCGCCAGCAGCTTGGCCCTGGGGGCAGGGAGGCCAACCGGGGAGCTGTTTTTT.

This clonotype was seen only once. Being one base from a much bigger clone, this may be a read error. The V gene is TRBV6-5, the J gene TRBJ1-1; D call uncertain. This CDR3 spans 17 amino acids. Germline V gene data show CDR1 as MNHEY and CDR2 as SVGAGI. CDR3 nucleotides: TGTGCCGGCAGTTACTCCCACCGGGGAAGTATGAACACTGAAGCTTTCTTT. Its translation is CAGSYSHRGSMNTEAFF.

This clonotype appeared a few times. V is TRBV29-1 and J is TRBJ1-2; TRBD1 agrees at 7 bases. Germline CDR1 and CDR2: SQVTM and ANQGSEA. The CDR3 is 12 residues long. The CDR3 loop is CSVTDRVDGYTF. CDR3 nucleotide sequence: TGCAGTGTAACTGACAGGGTGGATGGCTACACCTTC. The complete variable domain, with remaining parts taken from reference TRBV29-1 and TRBJ1-2, reads SAVISQKPSRDICQRGTSLTIQCQVDSQVTMMFWYRQQPGQSLTLIATANQGSEATYESGFVIDKFPISRPNLTFSTLTVSNMSPEDSSIYLCSVTDRVDGYTFGSGTRLTVV.

In regard to this clonotype: With a much larger clone just one base away, this may be a read error. The V gene is TRBV11-2, the J gene TRBJ1-1; 10 bases line up with TRBD1. V lost 7 bases, J lost 12 bases, and 11 bases stayed unmatched. Germline values: CDR1 SGHAT, CDR2 FQNNGV. CDR3 length equals 13 residues. The CDR3 region is CASTRGTGVGPFF. CDR3 in DNA: TGTGCCAGCACCCGAGGGACAGGGGTAGGGCCTTTCTTT. Full variable domain (rest looked up from reference TRBV11-2 and TRBJ1-1): EAGVAQSPRYKIIEKRQSVAFWCNPISGHATLYWYQQILGQGPKLLIQFQNNGVVDDSQLPKDRFSAERLKGVDSTLKIQPAKLEDSAVYLCASTRGTGVGPFFGQGTRLTVV.